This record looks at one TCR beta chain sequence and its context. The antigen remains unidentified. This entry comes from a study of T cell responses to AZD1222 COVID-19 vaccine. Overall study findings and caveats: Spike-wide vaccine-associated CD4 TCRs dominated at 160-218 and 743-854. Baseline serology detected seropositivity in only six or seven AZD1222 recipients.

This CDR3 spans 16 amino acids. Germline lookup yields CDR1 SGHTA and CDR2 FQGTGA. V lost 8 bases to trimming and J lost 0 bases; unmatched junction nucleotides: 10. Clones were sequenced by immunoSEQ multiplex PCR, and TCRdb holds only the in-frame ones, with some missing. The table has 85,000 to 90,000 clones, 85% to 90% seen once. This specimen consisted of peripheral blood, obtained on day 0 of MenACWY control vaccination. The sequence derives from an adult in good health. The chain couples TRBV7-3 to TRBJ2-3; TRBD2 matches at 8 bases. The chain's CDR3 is CASVDSGDPSTDTQYF. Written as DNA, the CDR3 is TGTGCCAGCGTTGATAGCGGGGATCCTAGCACAGATACGCAGTATTTT. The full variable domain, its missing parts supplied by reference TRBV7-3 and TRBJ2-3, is GAGVSQTPSNKVTEKGKYVELRCDPISGHTALYWYRQSLGQGPEFLIYFQGTGAADDSGLPNDRFFAVRPEGSVSTLKIQRTERGDSAVYLCASVDSGDPSTDTQYFGPGTRLTVL.